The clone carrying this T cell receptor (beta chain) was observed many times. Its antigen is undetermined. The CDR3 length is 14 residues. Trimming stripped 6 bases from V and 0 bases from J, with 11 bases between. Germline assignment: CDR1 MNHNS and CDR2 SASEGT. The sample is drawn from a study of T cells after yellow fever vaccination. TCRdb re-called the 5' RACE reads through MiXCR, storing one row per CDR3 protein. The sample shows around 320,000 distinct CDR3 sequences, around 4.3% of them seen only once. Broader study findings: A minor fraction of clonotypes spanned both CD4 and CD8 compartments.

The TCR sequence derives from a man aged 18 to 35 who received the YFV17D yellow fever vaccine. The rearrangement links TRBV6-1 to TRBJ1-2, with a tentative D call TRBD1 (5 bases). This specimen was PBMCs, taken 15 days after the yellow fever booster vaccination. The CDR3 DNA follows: TGTGCCAGCAGGGTGGGGCCGGCTAACTATGGCTACACCTTC. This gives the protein CASRVGPANYGYTF.